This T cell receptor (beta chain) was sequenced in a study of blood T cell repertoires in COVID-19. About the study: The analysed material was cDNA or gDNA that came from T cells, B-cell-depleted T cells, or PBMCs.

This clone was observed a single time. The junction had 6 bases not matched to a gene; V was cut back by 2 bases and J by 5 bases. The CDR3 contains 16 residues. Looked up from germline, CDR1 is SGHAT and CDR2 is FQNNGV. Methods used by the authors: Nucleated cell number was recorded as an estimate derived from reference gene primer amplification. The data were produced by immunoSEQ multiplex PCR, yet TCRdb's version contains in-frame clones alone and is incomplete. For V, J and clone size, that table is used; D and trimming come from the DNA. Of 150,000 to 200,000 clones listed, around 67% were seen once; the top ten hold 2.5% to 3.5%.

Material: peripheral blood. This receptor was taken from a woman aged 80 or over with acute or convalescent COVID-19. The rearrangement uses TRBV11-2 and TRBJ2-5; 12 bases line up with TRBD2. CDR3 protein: CASSLTLAGGGETQYF. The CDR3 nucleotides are TGTGCCAGCAGCTTAACGCTAGCGGGAGGGGGGGAGACCCAGTACTTC.